Shown below are 12 T cell receptor beta chains from a single sample sequenced in a study of shared clonotypes between healthy human individuals. Positive CCR7 selection of CD45RO-negative cells yielded the naive CD8 cells, and terminally differentiated effector memory CD45RA+ cells were excluded. Some clones are missing from TCRdb's copy, which holds only in-frame ones; the method was immunoSEQ multiplex PCR. The table has about 2.1 million clones, about 93% seen once. Input material: naive CD8+ T cells from PBMCs. The receptors shown here come from a man aged 18 to 29 in good health. Some clones in this sample may be carry-over from other donors' samples.

The chain is built from TRBV29-1 and TRBJ2-4; D gene ambiguous. V gave up 4 bases and J gave up 7 bases, with 11 bases separating them. The CDR3 length is 12 residues. CDR1 is SQVTM, CDR2 ANQGSEA, per germline. Written as DNA, the CDR3 is TGCAGCGTTGGGGTGGCGATGAACATTCAGTACTTC. Translated, it gives CSVGVAMNIQYF.

The chain recombines TRBV9 with TRBJ1-2; a weak D match, TRBD1 (5 bases). V lost 0 bases and J lost 2, with 14 bases in between. The CDR3 consists of 16 residues. Germline-derived CDR1 and CDR2 are SGDLS and YYNGEE. CDR3 loop: CASSVARGGENYGYTF. The CDR3 region has the DNA TGTGCCAGCAGCGTAGCTCGGGGGGGAGAAAACTATGGCTACACCTTC. Full variable domain (outside the CDR3, taken from reference TRBV9 and TRBJ1-2): DSGVTQTPKHLITATGQRVTLRCSPRSGDLSVYWYQQSLDQGLQFLIQYYNGEERAKGNILERFSAQQFPDLHSELNLSSLELGDSALYFCASSVARGGENYGYTFGSGTRLTVV.

The V and J genes are TRBV9 and TRBJ2-7; 14 nucleotides align to TRBD2. After removal of 3 bases from V and 7 bases from J, the junction contained 12 bases not matched to a gene. The CDR3 has 17 amino acids. Germline loops: CDR1 SGDLS, CDR2 YYNGEE. The CDR3 DNA reads as TGTGCCAGCAGCGCACACCCTAGACTAGCGGGAGGGGGTGAGCAGTACTTC. Its translation is CASSAHPRLAGGGEQYF. Drawing the rest from reference TRBV9 and TRBJ2-7, the complete variable domain is DSGVTQTPKHLITATGQRVTLRCSPRSGDLSVYWYQQSLDQGLQFLIQYYNGEERAKGNILERFSAQQFPDLHSELNLSSLELGDSALYFCASSAHPRLAGGGEQYFGPGTRLTVT.

The chain has TRBV10-3 and TRBJ1-1, with D unclear. Germline-derived CDR1 and CDR2 are ENHRY and SYGVKD. The V end was cut by 0 bases, the J end by 8 bases, with 16 bases between. The length of the CDR3 is 15 residues. CDR3 sequence (DNA): TGTGCCATCAGTGAGTCATTCGACGGCATAGCGGAAGCTTTCTTT. This gives the protein CAISESFDGIAEAFF.

The gene calls are TRBV7-9 and TRBJ2-3; D ambiguous. This CDR3 is 15 amino acids long. Trimming took 1 base from V and 3 from J, leaving 11 bases between them. Germline-derived CDR1 and CDR2 are SEHNR and FQNEAQ (reference sequence). CDR3 amino acids: CASSLGSGRTDTQYF. As DNA, the CDR3 is TGTGCCAGCAGCTTAGGGTCCGGACGAACAGATACGCAGTATTTT.

In its sample, this clone was seen once. V and J are TRBV7-6 and TRBJ2-7; 8 bases agree with TRBD2. V lost 5 bases, J lost 4 bases, and 10 bases stayed unmatched. The germline V gene encodes CDR1 SGHVS and CDR2 FNYEAQ. The CDR3 totals 15 residues. The CDR3 loop reads CASSRGVASGYEQYF. CDR3 nucleotides: TGTGCCAGCAGCCGGGGGGTGGCTAGCGGGTACGAGCAGTACTTC.

The chain links TRBV28 to TRBJ2-1; the D call may be TRBD1 or TRBD2 (5 bases each). V was pared by 6 bases and J by 8 bases, with 26 bases between. This CDR3 has 17 amino acids. Germline V gene data show CDR1 as MDHEN and CDR2 as SYDVKM. The CDR3 loop reads CASSSPTGKGSFYEQFF. CDR3 nucleotides: TGTGCCAGCAGCTCCCCTACGGGAAAGGGGAGTTTCTATGAGCAGTTCTTC.

The J gene is TRBJ1-1, the V gene TRBV27; 11 bases are a match to TRBD1. The CDR3 loop spans 15 amino acids. V gave up 7 bases and J gave up 7 bases; unmatched junction bases: 11. Germline CDR1 is MNHEY and CDR2 is SMNVEV (reference sequence). DNA for the CDR3: TGTGCCAGCAACCCGGACAGGGGGCGAAGTTTTGAAGCTTTCTTT. Protein sequence: CASNPDRGRSFEAFF.

The rearrangement joins TRBV10-3 to TRBJ1-1, with D uncertain. This CDR3 spans 14 amino acids. Trimming took 0 bases from V and 4 from J, leaving 9 bases between them. Germline CDR1 is ENHRY and CDR2 is SYGVKD. The CDR3 DNA is TGTGCCATCAGTGAGTCGATGGGAAGCACTGAAGCTTTCTTT. Residues: CAISESMGSTEAFF.

V and J are TRBV28 and TRBJ1-2, with D unclear. From germline, CDR1 is MDHEN and CDR2 SYDVKM. V was shortened by 8 bases and J by 0 bases, with 7 bases between the two germline ends. The CDR3 totals 12 residues. The CDR3 protein is CASLQSNYGYTF. The CDR3 region has the DNA TGTGCCAGCTTGCAATCTAACTATGGCTACACCTTC.

The V gene is TRBV28, the J gene TRBJ2-7; possible D gene TRBD2, 5 bases. Trimming removed 2 bases at V and 6 bases at J, with 17 bases between. This CDR3 is 15 amino acids long. Looked up from germline, CDR1 is MDHEN and CDR2 is SYDVKM. The CDR3 DNA sequence: TGTGCCAGCAGTTTAGCATTGAGATCGCGGGTCGAGCAGTACTTC. It yields the protein CASSLALRSRVEQYF.

This chain uses TRBV19 with TRBJ1-5; tentative D call: TRBD1 (5 bases). Trimming took 5 bases from V and 9 from J, leaving 17 bases between them. Germline CDR1 and CDR2: LNHDA and SQIVND (reference sequence). This CDR3 region has 14 residues. The CDR3 reads CASSPMGGVWPQHF. In nucleotides, the CDR3 is TGTGCCAGTAGTCCAATGGGGGGGGTTTGGCCCCAGCATTTT.